A selection of T cell receptor beta chains follows, all from one sample in a study of response to subunit inactivated influenza vaccine. TCRdb re-analysed the RT-PCR reads in MiXCR, keeping a single row per CDR3 protein. Of 500,000 to 550,000 distinct CDR3 sequences listed, under 30% are singletons. These same data were also listed under a study on T cells expressing NK-cell markers.

Sequences were derived from CD4+ T cells sorted from PBMCs, sampled 12 days after vaccination. Receptor source: a man aged 50 to 60 who received an inactivated influenza vaccine. Each CDR3 is given with its conserved first and last residue. D genes are given only for firm matches. Clone size is stated in some rows and not others, as once, few, many or a class when expanded.

cdr3_nt cdr3_aa v_call clone_size d_call j_call
TGTGCCAGCAGCCACAGGCGGGATTCCTACGAGCAGTACTTC CASSHRRDSYEQYF TRBV11-2 few NA TRBJ2-7
TGCGCCAGCAGCTCTGAAGGGAGAGGGGGCTTTGCGCAGTATTTT CASSSEGRGGFAQYF TRBV5-1 NA TRBD1 TRBJ2-3
TGTGCCAGCAGCTTAGGCGGTAGCGGGGGTACAGATACGCAGTATTTT CASSLGGSGGTDTQYF TRBV11-2 few TRBD2 TRBJ2-3
TGTGCCAGTATCCCAGCTGCGGGACAGAACACAGATACGCAGTATTTT CASIPAAGQNTDTQYF TRBV19 NA NA TRBJ2-3
TGCGCCAGCAGCCAAGTATGGGGTAGCAATCAGCCCCAGCATTTT CASSQVWGSNQPQHF TRBV4-3 many NA TRBJ1-5
TGTGCCAGTAGTACATCCTTAGCGGGAGGACAACATGAGCAGTTCTTC CASSTSLAGGQHEQFF TRBV19 NA TRBD2 TRBJ2-1
TGCAGCGTGATGTTTGGCCAAGAGACCCAGTACTTC CSVMFGQETQYF TRBV29-1 few NA TRBJ2-5
TGTGCCAGCAGGCCGACTAGCGGGATTCCCTCCTACAATGAGCAGTTCTTC CASRPTSGIPSYNEQFF TRBV27 many TRBD2 TRBJ2-1
TGTGCCAGCAGCCAAGATATTAGGGGACAGGGGGCCACCGGGGAGCTGTTTTTT CASSQDIRGQGATGELFF TRBV4-2 NA TRBD1 TRBJ2-2
TGTGCCAGCAGTCAGGGGACAGGGAGAGATACGCAGTATTTT CASSQGTGRDTQYF TRBV7-9 NA TRBD1 TRBJ2-3
TGCGCCAGCAGTTGGGACAGCTCCTACGAGCAGTACTTC CASSWDSSYEQYF TRBV5-1 many TRBD1 TRBJ2-7
TGTGCCAGCAGTTTAGGACTAGCGGGCAACACAGCAAGCTCCTACAATGAGCAGTTCTTC CASSLGLAGNTASSYNEQFF TRBV12-3/TRBV12-4 few TRBD2 TRBJ2-1
TGTGCCAGCAGCGGACGGGGGGGCACTGAAGCTTTCTTT CASSGRGGTEAFF TRBV4-2 NA NA TRBJ1-1
TGTGCCAGCACCCTACAACTAGTTCGTGGCGGGGAGCTGTTTTTT CASTLQLVRGGELFF TRBV6-2/TRBV6-3 NA NA TRBJ2-2
TGCGCCAGCAGTGAGGAACGGGATCACTACGAGCAGTACTTC CASSEERDHYEQYF TRBV10-1 NA NA TRBJ2-7
TGCAGTGCCCGACAGGGGACGAACACTGAAGCTTTCTTT CSARQGTNTEAFF TRBV20-1 NA TRBD1 TRBJ1-1
TGCGCCAGCAGCTTCGGGGGGATTTCCAGGGAGGACGGCTACACCTTC CASSFGGISREDGYTF TRBV5-1 few NA TRBJ1-2
TGTGCCAGCAGTTTATTCCCGGGACAAAGCTACGAGCAGTACTTC CASSLFPGQSYEQYF TRBV27 many NA TRBJ2-7
TGTGCCAGCAGCTTAGCCGGGACTTTCTCCTACAATGAGCAGTTCTTC CASSLAGTFSYNEQFF TRBV7-2 few NA TRBJ2-1
TGTGCCAGCAGCCTAGATACGACAGTCGCCTACGAGCAGTACTTC CASSLDTTVAYEQYF TRBV7-9 few NA TRBJ2-7
TGTGCCAGCCGTTACGTCGCTAGCGGGAATAGTTACACCGGGGAGCTGTTTTTT CASRYVASGNSYTGELFF TRBV6-5 NA TRBD2 TRBJ2-2
TGTGCCATCAGTGGGCAACAGGGCCAAGACTACGAGCAGTACTTC CAISGQQGQDYEQYF TRBV10-3 few NA TRBJ2-7
TGCGCCAGCAGCACAACAGGGTTAAACACTGAAGCTTTCTTT CASSTTGLNTEAFF TRBV5-1 few NA TRBJ1-1
TGTGCCAGCAGCTTAGGTAGGGGGGGGACTCGCTCCTACAATGAGCAGTTCTTC CASSLGRGGTRSYNEQFF TRBV11-2 NA NA TRBJ2-1
TGTGCCAGCAGCTCGCAATCAAACACCATATATTTT CASSSQSNTIYF TRBV7-9 many NA TRBJ1-3
TGTGCCAGCAGCTTGGGACAGCTAGCCAAAAACATTCAGTACTTC CASSLGQLAKNIQYF TRBV5-5 NA NA TRBJ2-4